This TCR beta chain was documented in a study of blood T cell repertoires in COVID-19. As for the study in general: PBMCs, B-cell-depleted T cells, or T cells provided the cDNA or gDNA that made up the material.

Sequencing used immunoSEQ multiplex PCR; TCRdb keeps in-frame clones, though not all of them. The profile shows fewer than 400,000 clones, just under 90% of them singletons. CDR3 length: 15 residues. Germline trimming cut 4 bases from V and 0 bases from J; bases unmatched to any gene: 4. Germline values: CDR1 SGHRS, CDR2 YFSETQ. Assignments of participants to cohorts depended upon their own reported clinical history. Symptom resolution, clearance, or two negative PCRs marked donors in Cohort 3 as recovered. This TCR was recovered from a woman aged 45 to 65 who had recovered from COVID-19. The gene calls are TRBV5-1 and TRBJ2-3; TRBD1 aligns across 8 bases. Material: PBMCs or T cells enriched from blood (not recorded which). Here the CDR3 DNA reads TGCGCCAGCAGCCAGGACAGGGCTAGCACAGATACGCAGTATTTT. Its translation: CASSQDRASTDTQYF. Looking up the rest from reference TRBV5-1 and TRBJ2-3 gives the full variable domain: KAGVTQTPRYLIKTRGQQVTLSCSPISGHRSVSWYQQTPGQGLQFLFEYFSETQRNKGNFPGRFSGRQFSNSRSEMNVSTLELGDSALYLCASSQDRASTDTQYFGPGTRLTVL.